This TCR beta chain was recovered during a study of cytomegalovirus exposure and HLA in healthy donors. This CDR3 has 15 amino acids. CDR1 and CDR2 from the germline V gene are MNHEY and SVGAGI. Trimming removed 0 bases at V and 8 bases at J, with 13 bases between. To note about this clone: Distinct nucleotide sequences in the sample also encode this CDR3.

The PCR was carried out with 60 Vbeta primers and 13 Jbeta primers. Under the authors' procedure: As a later analysis found, there were approximately 80 million unique TCR beta chains, of which roughly 11 million were shared. Assay used: immunoSEQ multiplex PCR; TCRdb lists only in-frame clones, some missing. Clone size and V and J calls were adopted from that table, with D and trimming inferred from the DNA. The table records fewer than 85,000 clones, around 78% of them present only once. This TCR came from a man in his forties in good health and CMV-seronegative. This chain uses TRBV6-5 with TRBJ1-4, with unresolved D. The sequencing input was PBMCs. The CDR3 DNA follows: TGTGCCAGCAGTTACTCGGGCCGAGGGTACGAAAAACTGTTTTTT. It yields the protein CASSYSGRGYEKLFF.